What follows describes a single T cell receptor beta chain. Antigen unknown. The ends lost 1 base at V and 7 bases at J; junction bases unmatched: 7. In germline, CDR1 is MNHEY, CDR2 SMNVEV (reference sequence). CDR3 length: 15 amino acids. The sample belongs to a study of cytomegalovirus exposure and HLA in healthy donors. General study points: Investigators reported 150 to 200 TCR beta chains as tied to cytomegalovirus.

Primers included in the PCR were 60 Vbeta and 13 Jbeta primers. Measured with immunoSEQ multiplex PCR; TCRdb has only the in-frame clones, and not every one. The sample records some 150,000 clones, 60% to 85% being singletons. The chain employs TRBV27 and TRBJ2-7; 10 bases map to TRBD2. The sequence derives from a man aged 35-49 years in good health and CMV-seropositive. The sequenced sample consisted of PBMCs. The CDR3 region has the DNA TGTGCCAGCAGTTTATTTTCTAGCGGGAGCGGAGAGCAGTACTTC. Translated, it gives CASSLFSSGSGEQYF.